These T cell receptor beta chains were read from a single sample in a study of post-analysis software for immune sequencing data. MiXCR was run by TCRdb on the PCR reads, yielding one entry per CDR3 protein. The sample lists approximately 730,000 distinct CDR3 sequences, about 27% occurring once. The sample taken for sequencing was blood. These receptors were taken from a girl aged 10-17 years with multiple sclerosis. The CDR3 runs from the conserved cysteine through the conserved F or W. D genes are given only for firm matches. A clone size is listed for some rows: how often the clone was seen (once, few, many), or a class if it is expanded.

V gene	D gene	J gene	clone size	CDR3 protein	CDR3 DNA
TRBV14	.	TRBJ1-2	.	CAGSQGNYGYTF	TGTGCTGGCAGTCAGGGGAACTATGGCTACACCTTC
TRBV10-3	.	TRBJ2-7	.	CALGVEGTPEQYF	TGTGCCCTCGGGGTAGAGGGGACCCCCGAGCAGTACTTC
TRBV29-1	.	TRBJ1-1	.	CSGGQNMNTEAFF	TGCAGCGGGGGGCAGAACATGAACACTGAAGCTTTCTTT
TRBV7-9	TRBD1	TRBJ2-6	.	CASSPLTGVGANVLTF	TGTGCCAGCAGCCCCCTGACAGGGGTTGGGGCCAACGTCCTGACTTTC
TRBV6-5	.	TRBJ1-1	.	CASSYAGVTEAFF	TGTGCCAGCAGTTACGCAGGGGTCACTGAAGCTTTCTTT
TRBV6-5	TRBD1	TRBJ2-3	.	CASSYATGTGVGTQYF	TGTGCCAGCAGTTACGCAACCGGGACAGGGGTCGGTACGCAGTATTTT
TRBV24-1	TRBD1	TRBJ2-3	.	CATSDQKPTGTGGTDSQYF	TGTGCCACCAGTGATCAGAAGCCTACCGGGACAGGGGGGACAGATTCGCAGTATTTT
TRBV7-8	.	TRBJ2-4	.	CASSLGPPPVGEQYF	TGTGCCAGCAGCTTAGGACCGCCGCCGGTGGGGGAGCAGTACTTC
TRBV6-2/TRBV6-3	.	TRBJ1-5	.	CASSYSGTASNQSQHF	TGTGCCAGCAGTTACTCCGGGACGGCAAGCAATCAGTCCCAGCATTTT
TRBV7-8	TRBD1	TRBJ2-3	.	CASSPQGAIVTDTQYF	TGTGCCAGCAGCCCCCAGGGGGCTATCGTCACAGATACGCAGTATTTT
TRBV9	.	TRBJ1-1	.	CASSPGGASAEAFF	TGTGCCAGCAGCCCGGGGGGGGCCTCCGCTGAAGCTTTCTTT
TRBV24-1	TRBD2	TRBJ2-1	.	CATSDLRASGSNEQFF	TGTGCCACCAGTGATTTGCGGGCTAGCGGGAGCAATGAGCAGTTCTTC
TRBV4-1	.	TRBJ1-2	once	CASSQPGRDGYTF	TGCGCCAGCAGCCAACCCGGGAGGGATGGCTACACCTTC
TRBV7-7	.	TRBJ2-5	.	CASSQGRGNQETQYF	TGTGCTAGCAGCCAGGGGCGAGGAAACCAAGAGACCCAGTACTTC
TRBV20-1	.	TRBJ1-6	once	CSARVLADNSPLHF	TGCAGTGCTAGAGTTTTGGCAGATAATTCACCCCTCCACTTT
TRBV29-1	.	TRBJ2-3	.	CSVEGTDTTSTDTQYF	TGCAGCGTTGAAGGGACAGATACAACTAGCACAGATACGCAGTATTTT
TRBV20-1	.	TRBJ1-2	few	CSAPSRESGGYTF	TGCAGTGCTCCGAGTCGGGAGTCGGGTGGCTACACCTTC
TRBV24-1	.	TRBJ1-1	few	CARGGEAFF	TGTGCGCGGGGGGGTGAAGCTTTCTTT
TRBV5-1	.	TRBJ1-2	once	CASSLVPSGGYTF	TGCGCCAGCAGCTTGGTACCCTCGGGCGGCTACACCTTC
TRBV19	TRBD2	TRBJ2-1	.	CASSDLSGVNEQFF	TGTGCCAGTAGTGATCTAAGCGGGGTCAATGAGCAGTTCTTC
TRBV6-5	TRBD2	TRBJ2-3	.	CASSYPGLAGAKVTDTQYF	TGTGCCAGCAGTTACCCAGGACTAGCGGGGGCGAAGGTGACGGATACGCAGTATTTT
TRBV5-1	.	TRBJ2-7	.	CASRSTSYNEQYF	TGCGCCAGTCGGTCAACCTCCTACAATGAGCAGTACTTC
TRBV6-5	TRBD1	TRBJ1-3	.	CASSRGTGLGGTIYF	TGTGCCAGCAGTAGGGGGACAGGTCTAGGGGGCACCATATATTTT
TRBV29-1	TRBD1	TRBJ2-1	.	CSVEGDRAPNEQFF	TGCAGCGTTGAAGGGGACAGGGCCCCCAATGAGCAGTTCTTC
TRBV7-2	TRBD2	TRBJ2-1	.	CASSFNRTSGHNEQFF	TGTGCCAGCAGCTTCAATCGGACTAGCGGTCACAATGAGCAGTTCTTC
TRBV29-1	.	TRBJ2-5	many	CSVGRGGVETQYF	TGCAGCGTTGGGAGGGGAGGAGTGGAGACCCAGTACTTC
TRBV12-3/TRBV12-4	.	TRBJ1-1	.	CASSFRTDDEAFF	TGTGCCAGCAGTTTTCGCACAGACGATGAAGCTTTCTTT
TRBV4-3	TRBD2	TRBJ2-7	few	CASSLGTRSYEQYF	TGCGCCAGCAGCCTAGGGACTAGATCCTACGAGCAGTACTTC
TRBV29-1	.	TRBJ2-7	few	CSVEGGDGTYEQYF	TGCAGCGTTGAAGGGGGGGACGGGACCTACGAGCAGTACTTC
TRBV10-3	.	TRBJ1-2	few	CAISEEGELYGYTF	TGTGCCATCAGTGAGGAGGGGGAACTGTATGGCTACACCTTC
TRBV7-2	.	TRBJ2-5	.	CASSLAGDWETQYF	TGTGCCAGCAGCTTAGCGGGGGACTGGGAGACCCAGTACTTC
TRBV7-2	TRBD2	TRBJ2-3	few	CASSPQPPGLATDTQYF	TGTGCCAGCAGCCCTCAGCCGCCGGGACTAGCGACAGATACGCAGTATTTT
TRBV24-1	.	TRBJ2-3	few	CATSEVGRPDTQYF	TGTGCCACCTCAGAGGTCGGACGACCAGATACGCAGTATTTT
TRBV28	.	TRBJ2-2	few	CASTVGGNTGELFF	TGTGCCAGCACGGTAGGGGGAAACACCGGGGAGCTGTTTTTT
TRBV4-2	TRBD2	TRBJ2-5	few	CASSQGLPGLAVQETQYF	TGTGCCAGCAGCCAAGGACTCCCGGGACTAGCGGTTCAAGAGACCCAGTACTTC
TRBV7-8	.	TRBJ2-7	few	CASSLDAVRLLVSYEQYF	TGTGCCAGCAGCTTAGATGCAGTCAGACTCCTCGTATCCTACGAGCAGTACTTC
TRBV7-2	TRBD1	TRBJ1-4	.	CASSVTGGVLFF	TGTGCCAGCAGCGTCACAGGGGGAGTACTGTTTTTT
TRBV10-2	TRBD2	TRBJ2-7	few	CASNRLARAYEQYF	TGCGCCAGCAACCGACTAGCGAGGGCCTACGAGCAGTACTTC
TRBV20-1	TRBD1	TRBJ2-7	few	CSASRQGREQYF	TGCAGTGCTAGCAGACAGGGACGCGAGCAGTACTTC
TRBV7-9	.	TRBJ2-5	once	CASSPTFGGETQYF	TGTGCCAGCAGCCCTACTTTCGGGGGCGAGACCCAGTACTTC
TRBV4-3	.	TRBJ2-7	.	CASSQVWGTYEQYF	TGCGCCAGCAGCCAAGTTTGGGGGACCTACGAGCAGTACTTC
TRBV6-5	TRBD2	TRBJ2-7	.	CASSRTSGEFSYEQYF	TGTGCCAGCAGCAGGACTAGCGGAGAGTTCTCCTACGAGCAGTACTTC
TRBV5-1	TRBD1	TRBJ1-1	.	CASSLPEGARTEAFF	TGCGCCAGCAGCCTGCCGGAGGGGGCGAGGACTGAAGCTTTCTTT
TRBV28	TRBD1	TRBJ1-4	few	CASSTRTGHGTNEKLFF	TGTGCCAGCAGTACCCGGACAGGCCATGGGACTAATGAAAAACTGTTTTTT
TRBV6-2/TRBV6-3	.	TRBJ2-1	few	CASSTRIEQFF	TGTGCCAGCTCGACTAGGATTGAGCAGTTCTTC
TRBV20-1	TRBD2	TRBJ2-7	.	CSAKRGGTTYEQYF	TGCAGTGCTAAGCGGGGGGGAACCACCTACGAGCAGTACTTC
TRBV3-1	.	TRBJ2-2	.	CASSQREAAGELFF	TGTGCCAGCAGCCAGAGGGAGGCGGCCGGGGAGCTGTTTTTT
TRBV6-5	.	TRBJ1-3	.	CASSQVPGYSGNTIYF	TGTGCCAGCAGTCAGGTGCCGGGTTACTCTGGAAACACCATATATTTT
TRBV25-1	TRBD1	TRBJ2-1	.	CASSAIRDRSNEQFF	TGTGCCAGCAGTGCCATCCGGGACAGAAGTAATGAGCAGTTCTTC
TRBV7-2	.	TRBJ1-4	.	CASSPRDAKRGEKLFF	TGTGCCAGCAGCCCGCGGGACGCTAAGCGAGGAGAAAAACTGTTTTTT
TRBV6-2/TRBV6-3	.	TRBJ2-7	few	CASSYRGQVSYEQYF	TGTGCCAGCAGTTACAGAGGGCAGGTCTCCTACGAGCAGTACTTC
TRBV9	.	TRBJ2-3	few	CASSHRVGTDTQYF	TGTGCCAGCAGTCACAGGGTAGGCACAGATACGCAGTATTTT
TRBV5-4	.	TRBJ2-7	.	CASSLGQSHSYEQYF	TGTGCCAGCAGCTTAGGACAGTCCCACTCCTACGAGCAGTACTTC
TRBV15	.	TRBJ2-3	.	CATSRVGQKTDTQYF	TGTGCCACCAGCAGAGTTGGACAGAAGACAGATACGCAGTATTTT